The 19 T cell receptor beta chains below were found in one sample sequenced in a study of cytomegalovirus exposure and HLA in healthy donors. Primers for the PCR totalled 60 Vbeta and 13 Jbeta. Clones were read by immunoSEQ multiplex PCR, and TCRdb kept only the in-frame ones, dropping some. The sample shows about 160,000 clones, roughly 80% of them seen only once. Sequencing was done on a sample of PBMCs. The receptor set was obtained from a man aged 25 to 45 in good health and CMV-seronegative.

The table lists this clone with a count of one. This chain connects TRBV19 to TRBJ1-5; 12 positions match TRBD1. This CDR3 has 18 amino acids. Losses at the gene ends were 4 bases for V and 1 base for J; bases not matched to a gene: 8. The V gene's germline CDR1 is LNHDA and CDR2 SQIVND (reference sequence). CDR3 DNA: TGTGCCAGTAGTACCCCCGGGACAGGGGGCGCGAGCAATCAGCCCCAGCATTTT. Its protein is CASSTPGTGGASNQPQHF. Variable domain in full (rest from reference TRBV19 and TRBJ1-5): DGGITQSPKYLFRKEGQNVTLSCEQNLNHDAMYWYRQDPGQGLRLIYYSQIVNDFQKGDIAEGYSVSREKKESFPLTVTSAQKNPTAFYLCASSTPGTGGASNQPQHFGDGTRLSIL.

This chain uses TRBV2 with TRBJ1-4, with TRBD1 identical over 12 bases. V lost 6 bases, J lost 3 bases, and 8 bases stayed unmatched. The germline CDR1 and CDR2 sequences are SNHLY and FYNNEI. CDR3 length equals 17 residues. CDR3 bases: TGTGCCAGCAGGTCGGGACAGGGGGCTCTAGCTAATGAAAAACTGTTTTTT. Protein: CASRSGQGALANEKLFF.

The CDR3 DNA reads as TGCAGCGTTGCTCTTATGGGACAGACCCAAGAGACCCAGTACTTC. Translated, it gives CSVALMGQTQETQYF. The chain couples TRBV29-1 to TRBJ2-5, with 7 bases matching TRBD1. Germline V gives CDR1 SQVTM, CDR2 ANQGSEA. CDR3 length: 15 amino acids. V trimming: 4 bases; J trimming: 1 base; junction bases outside the gene matches: 9.

The chain is built from TRBV14 and TRBJ1-4; 8 nucleotides agree with TRBD1. Germline CDR1 and CDR2: SGHDN and FVKESK. The CDR3 is 16 amino acids. Trimming took 2 bases from V and 7 from J; bases not matched to a gene: 9. In nucleotides, the CDR3 is TGTGCCAGCAGCCAATTAGAGGGACAGGTAGCTGAAAAACTGTTTTTT. It is translated as CASSQLEGQVAEKLFF.

This chain connects TRBV5-4 to TRBJ1-4; TRBD1 might be the D (6 bases). This CDR3 has 14 residues. Germline V gene data show CDR1 as SGHNT and CDR2 as YYREEE (reference sequence). V was clipped by 4 bases and J by 7 bases, with 14 bases between them. The CDR3 reads CASSLPGETEKLFF. The CDR3 nucleotides read TGTGCCAGCAGCCTTCCAGGGGAGACTGAAAAACTGTTTTTT.

The chain couples TRBV2 to TRBJ2-2; the D is unclear. There are 14 residues in the CDR3. V was trimmed by 1 base and J by 8 bases, leaving 11 bases between them. The germline V gene encodes CDR1 SNHLY and CDR2 FYNNEI. Here the CDR3 reads CASSEDVPEGELFF. CDR3 sequence (DNA): TGTGCCAGCAGTGAAGATGTCCCGGAGGGGGAGCTGTTTTTT.

CDR3 loop: CASSGQGIYNEQFF. The DNA of the CDR3 is TGTGCCAGTTCAGGACAGGGGATCTACAATGAGCAGTTCTTC. V gene TRBV27 combines with J gene TRBJ2-1; TRBD1 matches 9 bases. CDR1 and CDR2 from the germline V gene are MNHEY and SMNVEV (reference sequence). The CDR3 extends over 14 amino acids. Losses at the gene ends were 9 bases for V and 3 bases for J; bases not matched to a gene: 6.

The J gene is TRBJ2-7, the V gene TRBV10-1, with TRBD1 matching 9 bases. Germline loops: CDR1 WNHNN, CDR2 SYGVQD (reference sequence). The trim removed 7 bases at V and 4 bases at J, leaving 5 bases unmatched. The CDR3 has 13 residues. The chain's CDR3 is CASNLGQGYEQYF. DNA of the CDR3: TGCGCCAGCAATTTGGGACAGGGTTACGAGCAGTACTTC.

This clone was recorded only once. The sample has other DNA sequences that encode this CDR3 too. The chain couples TRBV28 to TRBJ2-7; TRBD1 matches at 10 bases. The trim removed 6 bases at V and 0 bases at J, leaving 5 bases unmatched. CDR3 length: 15 residues. Germline assignment: CDR1 MDHEN and CDR2 SYDVKM. Here the CDR3 DNA reads TGTGCCAGCAGCTCCGGACAGGGGGGCTCCTACGAGCAGTACTTC. This codes for CASSSGQGGSYEQYF. Full variable domain (remainder filled in from reference TRBV28 and TRBJ2-7): DVKVTQSSRYLVKRTGEKVFLECVQDMDHENMFWYRQDPGLGLRLIYFSYDVKMKEKGDIPEGYSVSREKKERFSLILESASTNQTSMYLCASSSGQGGSYEQYFGPGTRLTVT.

The chain carries TRBV10-3 and TRBJ1-1; 8 nucleotides line up with TRBD1. In germline, CDR1 is ENHRY, CDR2 SYGVKD. The CDR3 has 14 amino acids. The V segment lost 4 bases and the J segment 7 bases; nucleotides outside the gene matches: 8. DNA for the CDR3: TGTGCCATCAGTGGGCAGGGGGCCGGGGGTGAAGCTTTCTTT. Protein: CAISGQGAGGEAFF.

This chain joins TRBV14 and TRBJ2-3; the D is unclear. CDR3 size: 13 residues. Per the germline V gene, CDR1 is SGHDN and CDR2 is FVKESK. V lost 1 base, J lost 4 bases, and 6 bases lay in between. The chain's CDR3 is CASSQVSADTQYF. The CDR3 DNA reads as TGTGCCAGCAGCCAAGTGTCGGCAGATACGCAGTATTTT.

The V and J genes are TRBV6-1 and TRBJ2-7; 7 nucleotides align to TRBD1. This CDR3 is 15 amino acids long. V dropped 5 bases and J dropped 0; count of bases not matched to a gene: 7. CDR1 and CDR2 (germline): MNHNS, SASEGT. CDR3 DNA sequence: TGTGCCAGCAGTTCTACAGGGGATAGCTCCTACGAGCAGTACTTC. Residues: CASSSTGDSSYEQYF.

This clone was counted between two and nine times. The chain is built from TRBV28 and TRBJ2-5; 7 nucleotides match TRBD1. With 5 bases clipped from V and 1 base from J, the junction kept 7 bases outside the gene matches. The germline CDR1 and CDR2 sequences are MDHEN and SYDVKM. The CDR3 is 15 residues long. CDR3: CASSPDRESQETQYF. In DNA form, the CDR3 reads TGTGCCAGCAGTCCCGACAGGGAATCCCAAGAGACCCAGTACTTC.

The chain recombines TRBV5-5 with TRBJ2-3, with 10 bases matching TRBD2. Per the germline V gene, CDR1 is SGHKS and CDR2 is YYEKEE (reference sequence). The CDR3 has 16 residues. Losses at the gene ends were 1 base for V and 4 bases for J; bases not matched to a gene: 6. The CDR3 sequence is CASSLSLAGVSDTQYF. CDR3 sequence (DNA): TGTGCCAGCAGCTTGAGTCTAGCGGGAGTTTCAGATACGCAGTATTTT.

The V gene is TRBV6-1, the J gene TRBJ1-6; D is possibly TRBD1 (5 bases). This CDR3 spans 13 amino acids. V was clipped by 8 bases and J by 10 bases, with 15 bases between them. Germline CDR1 and CDR2: MNHNS and SASEGT. The CDR3 here is CASFQGGISPLHF. The CDR3 DNA reads as TGTGCCAGCTTTCAGGGCGGAATCTCACCCCTCCACTTT.

This chain uses TRBV9 with TRBJ2-2, with 8 bases lining up with TRBD1. Germline V gives CDR1 SGDLS, CDR2 YYNGEE. Losses at the gene ends were 4 bases for V and 7 bases for J; bases not matched to a gene: 12. The CDR3 loop spans 16 amino acids. The CDR3 DNA sequence: TGTGCCAGCAGCCCCCGGGACAGGCGAACTTTCGGGGAGCTGTTTTTT. Its translation: CASSPRDRRTFGELFF.

The genes are TRBV4-1 and TRBJ1-6; 8 bases line up with TRBD1. CDR3 size: 14 residues. V dropped 4 bases and J dropped 10; count of bases not matched to a gene: 6. The germline CDR1 and CDR2 sequences are MGHRA and YSYEKL. CDR3 coding DNA: TGCGCCAGCAGCCCCGGACAGGGAAGCTCACCCCTCCACTTT. Amino acid sequence: CASSPGQGSSPLHF.

CDR3 amino acids: CASTPRGGSGGYTF. In nucleotides, the CDR3 is TGTGCCAGTACCCCGAGGGGAGGTTCGGGAGGCTACACCTTC. V and J are TRBV19 and TRBJ1-2, with D tentatively TRBD1 (5 bases). The V gene lost 7 bases and the J gene lost 8 bases, with 20 bases spanning the gap. The CDR3 is 14 residues long. Germline V gene data show CDR1 as LNHDA and CDR2 as SQIVND (reference sequence).

The gene calls are TRBV11-3 and TRBJ1-5; perhaps TRBD1 as D (6 bases). Germline V CDR1 and CDR2: SGHNT, YENEEA. This CDR3 contains 19 residues. V gave up 5 bases and J gave up 0 bases, with 23 bases separating them. The CDR3 loop reads CASSLYRDTVIYSNQPQHF. CDR3 nucleotides: TGTGCCAGCAGCCTGTACCGGGACACAGTTATCTATAGCAATCAGCCCCAGCATTTT.